The table lists the clone carrying this T cell receptor delta chain with a few counts. The sample originates from a study of gamma-delta chains in newborns, infants, children. TCRdb redid the clone calls on the reads with CATT. Counted here are fewer than 15,000 delta-chain clones, 7% to 7.5% occurring once; the ten biggest clones make up approximately 20%. Sample: blood. This TCR came from a child who was a newborn, infant or young child, either healthy, febrile or measles-vaccinated (not recorded which).

The CDR3 reads CACDILGDTRPSYTDKLIF. CDR3 in DNA: TGTGCCTGTGACATACTGGGGGATACGCGACCAAGTTACACCGATAAACTCATCTTT. This chain links TRDV2 with TRDJ1; TRDD3 matches at 13 bases. The junction had 11 bases not matched to a gene; V was cut back by 2 bases and J by 0 bases. The CDR3 covers 19 residues. In germline, CDR1 is GEAIGNYY, CDR2 EKD.